This entry is about one T cell receptor (beta chain). Per the authors' pipeline: Amplification of reference gene primers provided the estimated nucleated cell counts. The repertoire was sequenced with immunoSEQ multiplex PCR; TCRdb's copy has only in-frame clones and lacks some. The V and J calls and clone size were taken over from that table, and D and trimming were inferred from the DNA. Of more than 100,000 clones in the sample, 88% were seen once. This entry belongs to a study of blood T cell repertoires in COVID-19. Overall study context: The samples span acute and convalescent COVID-19 from the United States, Italy and Spain. From T cells, B-cell-depleted T cells, or PBMCs came the material, which was cDNA or gDNA.

CDR1 SGDLS and CDR2 YYNGEE come from the germline V gene. The CDR3 totals 14 residues. Between the trimmed V and J ends, which lost 3 bases and 2 bases, there was a span of 11 bases. The V call is TRBV9, the J call TRBJ2-5; D ambiguous. The TCR originated in a man aged 65 to 79 with active COVID-19. The sample was peripheral blood. In nucleotides, the CDR3 is TGTGCCAGCAGCGCGACACAGAGACAAGAGACCCAGTACTTC. Its translation: CASSATQRQETQYF.